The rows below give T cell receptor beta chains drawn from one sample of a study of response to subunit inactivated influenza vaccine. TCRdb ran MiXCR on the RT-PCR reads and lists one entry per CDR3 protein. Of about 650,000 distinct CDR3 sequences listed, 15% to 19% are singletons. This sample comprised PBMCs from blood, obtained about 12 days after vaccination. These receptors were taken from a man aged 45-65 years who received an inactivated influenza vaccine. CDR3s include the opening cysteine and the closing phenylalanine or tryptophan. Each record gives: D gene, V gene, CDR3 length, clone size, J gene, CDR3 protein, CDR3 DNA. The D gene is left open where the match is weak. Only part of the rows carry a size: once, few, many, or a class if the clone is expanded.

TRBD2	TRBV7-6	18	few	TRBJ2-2	CASSLGPGLGTGTGELFF	TGTGCCAGCAGCTTAGGTCCGGGACTAGGAACGGGCACCGGGGAGCTGTTTTTT
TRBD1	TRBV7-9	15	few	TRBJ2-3	CASSLRTGGADTQYF	TGTGCCAGCAGCCTCCGTACAGGGGGCGCGGATACGCAGTATTTT
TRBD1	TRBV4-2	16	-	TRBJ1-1	CASSQDLTGGWTEAFF	TGTGCCAGCAGCCAAGACCTAACAGGGGGTTGGACTGAAGCTTTCTTT
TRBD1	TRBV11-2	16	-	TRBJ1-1	CASSLVTGGHLTEAFF	TGTGCCAGCAGCTTAGTGACAGGGGGGCACCTCACTGAAGCTTTCTTT
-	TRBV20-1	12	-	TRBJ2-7	CSAREFFYEQYF	TGCAGTGCTAGAGAGTTTTTCTACGAGCAGTACTTC
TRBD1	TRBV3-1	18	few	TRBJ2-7	CASSQDPPGTVTSYEQYF	TGTGCCAGCAGCCAAGATCCTCCCGGGACAGTTACCTCCTACGAGCAGTACTTC
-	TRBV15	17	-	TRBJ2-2	CATSRDEASANTGELFF	TGTGCCACCAGCAGAGATGAGGCCAGCGCGAACACCGGGGAGCTGTTTTTT
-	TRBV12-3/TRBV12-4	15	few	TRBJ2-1	CASSSGRSAYNEQFF	TGTGCCAGCAGTTCCGGACGGAGCGCGTACAATGAGCAGTTCTTC
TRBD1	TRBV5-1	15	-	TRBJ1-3	CASSLVQGAGNTIYF	TGCGCCAGCAGCTTGGTACAGGGGGCTGGAAACACCATATATTTT
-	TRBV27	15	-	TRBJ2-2	CASSLRRTNTGELFF	TGTGCCAGCAGTTTAAGGAGGACGAACACCGGGGAGCTGTTTTTT
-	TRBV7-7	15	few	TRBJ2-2	CASSLSSAHTGELFF	TGTGCTAGCAGCTTATCTAGCGCTCACACCGGGGAGCTGTTTTTT
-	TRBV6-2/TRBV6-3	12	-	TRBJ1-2	CASSRTLPGYTF	TGTGCCAGCAGTCGGACCTTGCCTGGCTACACCTTC
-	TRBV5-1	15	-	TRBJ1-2	CASSLSRKANYGYTF	TGCGCCAGCAGCTTGTCCCGAAAAGCTAACTATGGCTACACCTTC
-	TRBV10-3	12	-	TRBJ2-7	CAISDGYYEQYF	TGTGCCATCAGTGACGGGTACTACGAGCAGTACTTC
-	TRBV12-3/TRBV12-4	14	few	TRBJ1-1	CASTYRRGVAEAFF	TGTGCCAGCACCTACCGGAGGGGAGTTGCTGAAGCTTTCTTT
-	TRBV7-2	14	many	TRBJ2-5	CASSLVLGTDTQYF	TGTGCCAGCAGCTTAGTCTTGGGTACGGATACCCAGTACTTC
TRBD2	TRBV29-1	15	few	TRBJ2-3	CSVGGAGANTDTQYF	TGCAGCGTTGGGGGAGCGGGGGCCAACACAGATACGCAGTATTTT
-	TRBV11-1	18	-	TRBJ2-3	CASSLPKSQGWSTDTQYF	TGTGCCAGCAGCCTACCCAAGTCACAGGGATGGAGCACAGATACGCAGTATTTT
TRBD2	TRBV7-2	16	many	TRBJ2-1	CASSLVGLDSYNEQFF	TGTGCCAGCAGCTTAGTAGGACTAGACTCCTACAATGAGCAGTTCTTC
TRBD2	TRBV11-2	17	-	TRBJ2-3	CASSSGLAGGVWDTQYF	TGTGCCAGCAGCTCCGGACTAGCGGGAGGAGTTTGGGATACGCAGTATTTT
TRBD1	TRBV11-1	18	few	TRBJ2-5	CASSFLGDRGKFGETQYF	TGTGCCAGCAGCTTTCTTGGGGACAGGGGCAAATTTGGGGAGACCCAGTACTTC
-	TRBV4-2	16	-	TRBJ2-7	CASSQDLLSFSYEQYF	TGTGCCAGCAGCCAAGATTTACTTTCATTCTCCTACGAGCAGTACTTC
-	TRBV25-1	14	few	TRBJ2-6	CASRMGSGANVLTF	TGTGCCAGCAGGATGGGTTCTGGGGCCAACGTCCTGACTTTC
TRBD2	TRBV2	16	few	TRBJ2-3	CASSGTSGRDADTQYF	TGTGCCAGCAGTGGGACTAGCGGGAGAGACGCAGATACGCAGTATTTT
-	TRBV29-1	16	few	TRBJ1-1	CSVPTGTHPGNAEAFF	TGCAGCGTTCCCACCGGGACCCACCCCGGTAACGCTGAAGCTTTCTTT
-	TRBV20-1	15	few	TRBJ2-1	CRASPAALSYNEQFF	TGCAGGGCCTCCCCGGCCGCCCTCTCCTACAATGAGCAGTTCTTC
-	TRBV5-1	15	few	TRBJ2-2	CASSSTNSNTGELFF	TGCGCCAGCAGCTCGACAAACTCGAACACCGGGGAGCTGTTTTTT
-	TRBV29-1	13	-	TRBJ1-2	CSVEYTGNGGYTF	TGCAGCGTTGAGTACACAGGGAACGGGGGCTACACCTTC
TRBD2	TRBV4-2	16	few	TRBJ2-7	CASSQALRGDSYEQYF	TGTGCCAGCAGCCAAGCTTTGCGGGGGGACTCCTACGAGCAGTACTTC
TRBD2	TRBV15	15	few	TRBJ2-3	CATSSTTSGADTQYF	TGTGCCACCAGCAGTACAACTAGCGGCGCAGATACGCAGTATTTT
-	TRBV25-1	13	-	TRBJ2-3	CASDPGSTDTQYF	TGTGCCAGCGACCCGGGAAGCACAGATACGCAGTATTTT
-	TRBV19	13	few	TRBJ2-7	CASSVQTSYEQYF	TGTGCCAGTAGTGTTCAGACATCGTACGAGCAGTACTTC
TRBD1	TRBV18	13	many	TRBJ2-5	CASSRDRQETQYF	TGTGCCAGCAGCCGGGACAGACAAGAGACCCAGTACTTC
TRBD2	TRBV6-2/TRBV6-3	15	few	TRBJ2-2	CASTGLAMNTGELFF	TGTGCCAGCACCGGACTAGCGATGAACACCGGGGAGCTGTTTTTT
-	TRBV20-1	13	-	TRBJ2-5	CSATNSNQETQYF	TGCAGTGCAACCAATAGTAATCAAGAGACCCAGTACTTC
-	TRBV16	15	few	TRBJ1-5	CASSQPGRGNQPQHF	TGTGCCAGCAGCCAACCAGGTCGCGGCAATCAGCCCCAGCATTTT
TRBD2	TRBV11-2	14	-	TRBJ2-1	CASSLRLAGHEQFF	TGTGCCAGCAGCTTACGTCTAGCGGGACATGAGCAGTTCTTC
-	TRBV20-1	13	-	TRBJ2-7	CSASQVFSYEQYF	TGCAGTGCCAGCCAGGTTTTCTCCTACGAGCAGTACTTC
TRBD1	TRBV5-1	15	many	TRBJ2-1	CASSLAGTAYNEQFF	TGTGCCAGCAGCCTGGCCGGGACAGCGTACAATGAGCAGTTCTTC
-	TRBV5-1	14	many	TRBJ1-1	CASSLDGMNTEAFF	TGCGCCAGCAGCTTGGACGGAATGAACACTGAAGCTTTCTTT
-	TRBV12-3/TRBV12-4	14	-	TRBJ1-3	CGGLGGRSGNTIYF	TGTGGCGGCCTCGGGGGTCGCTCTGGAAACACCATATATTTT
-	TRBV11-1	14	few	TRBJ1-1	CASREGTLNTEAFF	TGTGCCAGCAGGGAAGGGACATTGAACACTGAAGCTTTCTTT
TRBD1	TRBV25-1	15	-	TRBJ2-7	CASSERTGGTGEQYF	TGTGCCAGCAGTGAGAGGACAGGGGGTACGGGGGAGCAGTACTTC
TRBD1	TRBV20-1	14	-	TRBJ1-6	CSAREDRGPSPLHF	TGCAGTGCTAGAGAGGACAGGGGTCCTTCACCCCTCCACTTT
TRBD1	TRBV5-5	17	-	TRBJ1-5	CASSLAGTVGSNQPQHF	TGTGCCAGCAGCTTGGCCGGGACAGTGGGAAGCAATCAGCCCCAGCATTTT
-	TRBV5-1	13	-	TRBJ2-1	CASSLEMGHEQFF	TGCGCCAGCAGCTTGGAAATGGGTCATGAGCAGTTCTTC
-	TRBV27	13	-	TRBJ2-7	CASRAASRYEQYF	TGTGCCTCACGGGCGGCTAGTCGCTACGAGCAGTACTTC
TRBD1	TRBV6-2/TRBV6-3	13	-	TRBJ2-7	CASRGQGAGEQYF	TGTGCCAGCAGAGGACAGGGGGCAGGGGAGCAGTACTTC
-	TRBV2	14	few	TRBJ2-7	CASSPGQRTYEQYF	TGTGCCAGCAGCCCTGGACAGAGAACCTACGAGCAGTACTTC
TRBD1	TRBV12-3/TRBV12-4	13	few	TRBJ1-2	CASNQGQGAGYTF	TGTGCCAGCAACCAGGGACAGGGGGCTGGCTACACCTTC
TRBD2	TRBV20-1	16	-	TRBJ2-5	CSARPWTSGREETQYF	TGCAGTGCTAGACCTTGGACTAGCGGGAGGGAAGAGACCCAGTACTTC
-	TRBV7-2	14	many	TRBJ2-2	CASSLDTGAGELFF	TGTGCCAGCAGCCTCGACACCGGCGCCGGGGAGCTGTTTTTT
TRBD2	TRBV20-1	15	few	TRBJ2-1	CSAREEREKYNEQFF	TGCAGTGCTCGAGAGGAGCGGGAGAAGTACAATGAGCAGTTCTTC
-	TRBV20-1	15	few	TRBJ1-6	CSTRPSGPGNSPLHF	TGCAGTACCAGGCCCTCAGGTCCCGGTAATTCACCCCTCCACTTT